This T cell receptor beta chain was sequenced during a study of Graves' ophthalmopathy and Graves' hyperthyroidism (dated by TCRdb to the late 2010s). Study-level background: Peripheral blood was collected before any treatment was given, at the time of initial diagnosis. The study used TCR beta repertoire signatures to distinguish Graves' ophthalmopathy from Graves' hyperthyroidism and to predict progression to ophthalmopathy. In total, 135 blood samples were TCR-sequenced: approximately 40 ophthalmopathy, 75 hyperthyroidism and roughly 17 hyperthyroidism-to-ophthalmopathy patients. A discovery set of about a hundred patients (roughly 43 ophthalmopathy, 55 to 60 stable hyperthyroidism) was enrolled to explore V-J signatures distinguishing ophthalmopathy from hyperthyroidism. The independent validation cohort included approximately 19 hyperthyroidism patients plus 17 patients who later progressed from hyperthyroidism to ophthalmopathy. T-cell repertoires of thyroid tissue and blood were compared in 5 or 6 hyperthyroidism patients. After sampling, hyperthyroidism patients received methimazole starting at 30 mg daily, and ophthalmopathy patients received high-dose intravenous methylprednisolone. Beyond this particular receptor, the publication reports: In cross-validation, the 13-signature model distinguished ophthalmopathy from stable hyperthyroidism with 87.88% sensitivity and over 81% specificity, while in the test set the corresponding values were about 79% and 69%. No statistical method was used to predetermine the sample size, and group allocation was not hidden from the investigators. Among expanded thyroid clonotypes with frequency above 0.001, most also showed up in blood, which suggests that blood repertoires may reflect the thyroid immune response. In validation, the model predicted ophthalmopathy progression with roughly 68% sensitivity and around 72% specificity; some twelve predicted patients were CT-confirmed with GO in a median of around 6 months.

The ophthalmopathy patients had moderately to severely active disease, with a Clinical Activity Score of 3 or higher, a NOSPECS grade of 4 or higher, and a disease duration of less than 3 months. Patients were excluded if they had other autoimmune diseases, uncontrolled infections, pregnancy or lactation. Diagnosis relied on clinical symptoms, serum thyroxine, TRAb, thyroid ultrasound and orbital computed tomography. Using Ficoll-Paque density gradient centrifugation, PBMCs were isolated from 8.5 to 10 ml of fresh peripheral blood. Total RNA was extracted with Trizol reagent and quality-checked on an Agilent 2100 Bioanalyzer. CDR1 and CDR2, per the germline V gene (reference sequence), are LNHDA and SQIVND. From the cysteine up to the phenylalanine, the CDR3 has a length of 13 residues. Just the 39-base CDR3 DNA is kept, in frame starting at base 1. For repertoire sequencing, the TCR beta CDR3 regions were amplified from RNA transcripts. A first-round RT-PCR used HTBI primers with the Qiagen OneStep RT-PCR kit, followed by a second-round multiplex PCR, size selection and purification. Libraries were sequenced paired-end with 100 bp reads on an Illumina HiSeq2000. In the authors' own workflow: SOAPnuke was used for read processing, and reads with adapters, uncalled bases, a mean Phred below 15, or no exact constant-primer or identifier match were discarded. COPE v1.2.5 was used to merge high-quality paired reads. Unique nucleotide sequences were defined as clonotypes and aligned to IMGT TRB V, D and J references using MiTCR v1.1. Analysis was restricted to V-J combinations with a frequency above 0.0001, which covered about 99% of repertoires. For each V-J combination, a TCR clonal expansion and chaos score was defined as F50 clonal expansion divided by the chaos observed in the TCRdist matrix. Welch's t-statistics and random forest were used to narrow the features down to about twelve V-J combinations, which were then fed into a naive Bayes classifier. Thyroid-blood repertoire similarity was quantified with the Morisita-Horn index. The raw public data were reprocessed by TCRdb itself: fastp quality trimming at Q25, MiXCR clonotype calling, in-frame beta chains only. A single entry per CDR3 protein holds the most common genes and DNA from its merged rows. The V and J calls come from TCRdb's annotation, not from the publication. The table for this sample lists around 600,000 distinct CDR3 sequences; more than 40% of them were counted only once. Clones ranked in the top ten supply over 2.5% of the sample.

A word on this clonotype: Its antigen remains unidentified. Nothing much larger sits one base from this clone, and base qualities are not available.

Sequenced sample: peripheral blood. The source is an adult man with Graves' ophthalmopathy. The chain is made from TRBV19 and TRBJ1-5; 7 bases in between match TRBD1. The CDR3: CARSGQLNQPQHF. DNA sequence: TGTGCTAGATCGGGACAGCTTAATCAGCCCCAGCATTTT.